Listed below are T cell receptor beta chains from one sample, sequenced in a study of T cell responses to AZD1222 COVID-19 vaccine. TCRdb's copy holds only in-frame clones and misses some; the assay was immunoSEQ multiplex PCR. The sample has 150,000 to 200,000 clones; 70% to 90% are singletons. The sample here was peripheral blood, taken 28 days after the second AZD1222 dose. The receptors were sampled from an adult who received the AZD1222 COVID-19 vaccine. Both conserved end residues are part of each CDR3. A D gene is named only where the DNA matches it firmly. Only some rows state a clone size, as once, few, many or a class for expanded clones.

size,V,J,D,CDR3,DNA
NA,TRBV7-2,TRBJ1-5,NA,CASSPKGEGQPQHF,TGTGCCAGCAGCCCGAAGGGGGAGGGGCAGCCCCAGCATTTT
NA,TRBV3-1/TRBV3-2,TRBJ1-2,TRBD1,CASSQDQGEGYTF,TGTGCCAGCAGCCAAGACCAGGGGGAAGGCTACACCTTC
NA,TRBV5-1,TRBJ1-4,TRBD1,CASSSQGAEEKLFF,TGCGCCAGCAGCTCACAGGGGGCGGAAGAAAAACTGTTTTTT
NA,TRBV6-5,TRBJ1-1,NA,CASRVGENTEAFF,TGTGCCAGCAGAGTTGGAGAGAACACTGAAGCTTTCTTT
NA,TRBV6-5,TRBJ1-4,NA,CASSWRQSVNEKLFF,TGTGCCAGCAGCTGGCGACAGAGTGTGAATGAAAAACTGTTTTTT
NA,TRBV7-8,TRBJ1-1,TRBD1,CATSPRDSVTNTEAFF,TGTGCCACCTCCCCGCGGGACAGCGTTACGAACACTGAAGCTTTCTTT
NA,TRBV5-1,TRBJ2-3,NA,CASKPEGDTDTQYF,TGCGCCAGTAAACCCGAAGGCGACACAGATACGCAGTATTTT
NA,TRBV7-8,TRBJ1-1,NA,CASRLNTEAFF,TGTGCCAGCAGACTGAACACTGAAGCTTTCTTT
NA,TRBV30,TRBJ1-1,NA,CACPGRMNTEAFF,TGTGCCTGTCCGGGACGGATGAACACTGAAGCTTTCTTT
once,TRBV2,TRBJ1-5,NA,CASSEGRSGQPQHF,TGTGCCAGCAGTGAGGGACGGTCGGGTCAGCCCCAGCATTTT
NA,TRBV7-2,TRBJ1-2,NA,CASSWQQGYGYTF,TGTGCCAGCAGTTGGCAACAGGGATATGGCTACACCTTC
NA,TRBV28,TRBJ1-6,NA,CASSSVGSPLHF,TGTGCCAGCAGTTCGGTGGGATCACCCCTCCACTTT
NA,TRBV4-2,TRBJ1-1,TRBD1,CASSRDRSPAEAFF,TGTGCCAGCAGCCGGGACAGGAGTCCGGCTGAAGCTTTCTTT
NA,TRBV6-5,TRBJ1-1,TRBD1,CASSSTGATEAFF,TGTGCCAGCAGTTCGACAGGGGCCACTGAAGCTTTCTTT
NA,TRBV2,TRBJ2-1,NA,CASSEAGKEQFF,TGTGCCAGCAGTGAAGCGGGGAAGGAGCAGTTCTTC
once,TRBV7-9,TRBJ1-1,NA,CASSGSGPNTEAFF,TGTGCCAGCAGCGGTTCGGGACCGAACACTGAAGCTTTCTTT
few,TRBV28,TRBJ1-1,NA,CASSLSAGPNTEAFF,TGTGCCAGCAGTTTATCAGCAGGACCGAACACTGAAGCTTTCTTT